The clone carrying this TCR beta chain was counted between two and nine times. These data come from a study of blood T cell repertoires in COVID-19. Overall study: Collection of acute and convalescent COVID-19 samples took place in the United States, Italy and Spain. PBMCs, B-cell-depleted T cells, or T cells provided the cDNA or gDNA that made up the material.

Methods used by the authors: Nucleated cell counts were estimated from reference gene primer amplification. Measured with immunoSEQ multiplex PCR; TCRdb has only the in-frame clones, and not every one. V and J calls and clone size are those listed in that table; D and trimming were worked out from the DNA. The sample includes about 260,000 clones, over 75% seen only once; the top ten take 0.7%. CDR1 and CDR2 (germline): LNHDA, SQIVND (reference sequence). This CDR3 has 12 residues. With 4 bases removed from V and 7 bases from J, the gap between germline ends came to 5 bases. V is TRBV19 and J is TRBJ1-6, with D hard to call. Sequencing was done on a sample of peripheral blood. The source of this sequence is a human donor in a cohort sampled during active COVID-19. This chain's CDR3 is CASSTLNSPLHF. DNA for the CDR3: TGTGCCAGTAGTACCTTGAATTCACCCCTCCACTTT.